These 22 T cell receptor beta chains originate from one sample sequenced in a study of cytomegalovirus exposure and HLA in healthy donors (dated by TCRdb to 2015 to 2018). Library prep was done by the immunoSEQ multiplex PCR assay. For the multiplex PCR, a mixture combining 60 forward primers for TCR Vbeta segments and 13 reverse primers for TCR Jbeta segments was used. TCRdb provides this immuneACCESS table in a form limited to in-frame rearrangements. Some clones are lacking; in checked studies, under half of them reflect an unresolved V gene, and why the rest are absent is not known. The sample table holds 100,000 or so clones, of which 80% were seen once. The top ten clones comprise 2% of the sample. Sequencing was performed on PBMCs. The source is a man younger than 30 in good health and CMV-seronegative.

The gene calls are TRBV6-5 and TRBJ1-1; D is possibly TRBD1 (6 bases). Germline-derived CDR1 and CDR2 are MNHEY and SVGAGI. The CDR3 has 14 amino acids. Trimming took off 2 bases at V and 1 base at J, with 8 bases between the two ends. The CDR3 DNA sequence: TGTGCCAGCAGTTACCCACAGGGGAACACTGAAGCTTTCTTT. This codes for CASSYPQGNTEAFF.

The chain carries TRBV11-2 and TRBJ2-2; 7 bases align to TRBD2. V was clipped by 4 bases and J by 6 bases; unmatched bases: 5. Germline CDR1 SGHAT, CDR2 FQNNGV. The CDR3 covers 14 residues. CDR3 nucleotide sequence: TGTGCCAGCAGCTGGGCTAGCGGTCCCGGGGAGCTGTTTTTT. This encodes CASSWASGPGELFF.

The chain joins TRBV5-6 to TRBJ1-3; D gene ambiguous. CDR3 length equals 16 residues. Germline V lookup: CDR1 SGHDT, CDR2 YYEEEE. V was cut by 0 bases and J by 2 bases, with 12 bases left in between. As DNA, the CDR3 is TGTGCCAGCAGCTTGGAATCGGCCAGGCCTGGAAACACCATATATTTT. This encodes CASSLESARPGNTIYF.

The chain carries TRBV11-2 and TRBJ2-7, with D tentatively TRBD2 (6 bases). Germline V gene sequence: CDR1 SGHAT, CDR2 FQNNGV. This CDR3 comprises 14 residues. V lost 2 bases, J lost 6 bases, and 14 bases lay in between. Here the CDR3 reads CASSLFAGRGEQYF. CDR3 coding DNA: TGTGCCAGCAGCTTATTCGCGGGGCGGGGCGAGCAGTACTTC.

V is TRBV5-1 and J is TRBJ1-6; TRBD1 matches at 9 bases. Germline CDR1 and CDR2: SGHRS and YFSETQ. V was pared by 0 bases and J by 9 bases, with 4 bases of the junction left unmatched. The CDR3 consists of 15 residues. DNA of the CDR3: TGCGCCAGCAGCTTGGAGGGACAGGGAACTTCACCCCTCCACTTT. Translating it yields CASSLEGQGTSPLHF.

The V gene is TRBV9, the J gene TRBJ2-4; weak D call: TRBD2 (5 bases). The CDR3 has 12 residues. The V and J ends lost 3 bases and 8 bases respectively, with 9 bases between them. Germline V gene lookup returns CDR1 SGDLS and CDR2 YYNGEE. CDR3 residues: CASSGEGDIQYF. CDR3 DNA sequence: TGTGCCAGCAGCGGCGAGGGAGACATTCAGTACTTC. The variable domain in full, with the rest retrieved from reference TRBV9 and TRBJ2-4, is DSGVTQTPKHLITATGQRVTLRCSPRSGDLSVYWYQQSLDQGLQFLIQYYNGEERAKGNILERFSAQQFPDLHSELNLSSLELGDSALYFCASSGEGDIQYFGAGTRLSVL.

In its sample, this clone was seen once. The chain joins TRBV2 to TRBJ1-5; TRBD1 matches at 9 bases. The CDR3 contains 14 residues. Germline V gene lookup returns CDR1 SNHLY and CDR2 FYNNEI. After removal of 6 bases from V and 6 bases from J, the junction contained 6 bases not matched to a gene. The CDR3 DNA follows: TGTGCCAGCAGCCCGACAGGGGGGTTTCAGCCCCAGCATTTT. Translating it yields CASSPTGGFQPQHF.

The chain has TRBV4-2 and TRBJ2-5, with TRBD2 identical over 8 bases. In germline, CDR1 is LGHNA, CDR2 YNFKEQ. The trim removed 0 bases at V and 5 bases at J, leaving 11 bases unmatched. The CDR3 length is 17 residues. In nucleotides, the CDR3 is TGTGCCAGCAGCCAAGATCCCCCCAGCGGGGGCATGGAGACCCAGTACTTC. Translation: CASSQDPPSGGMETQYF.

This sequence joins TRBV5-1 and TRBJ2-2; 8 positions match TRBD2. With V trimmed by 1 base and J by 5 bases, 7 bases remained unmatched. The CDR3 spans 16 residues. Germline CDR1 SGHRS, CDR2 YFSETQ. The CDR3 reads CASSLTAAGDTGELFF. The DNA for the CDR3 is TGCGCCAGCAGCTTGACAGCAGCGGGGGATACCGGGGAGCTGTTTTTT.

Note on this clone: One junction end does not reproduce the germline sequence, and a read error may be involved. The rearrangement joins TRBV7-9 to TRBJ1-2, with TRBD1 identical over 7 bases. This CDR3 region has 17 residues. The V gene's germline CDR1 is SEHNR and CDR2 FQNEAQ (reference sequence). The DNA of the CDR3 is TGTTCCAGCAGCTCTCCACGCATCACAGGGACAGATTTTGGCTACACCTTC. Residues: CSSSSPRITGTDFGYTF. Drawing the rest from reference TRBV7-9 and TRBJ1-2, the complete variable domain is DTGVSQNPRHKITKRGQNVTFRCDPISEHNRLYWYRQTLGQGPEFLTYFQNEAQLEKSRLLSDRFSAERPKGSFSTLEIQRTEQGDSAMYLCSSSSPRITGTDFGYTFGSGTRLTVV.

The chain combines TRBV6-1 with TRBJ1-2, with TRBD1 matching over 7 bases. This CDR3 is 13 amino acids long. Per germline, CDR1 MNHNS and CDR2 SASEGT. V shed 6 bases and J 2 bases; nucleotides not matched to a gene: 3. Here the CDR3 DNA reads TGTGCCAGCAGGGACAGGTCAAACTATGGCTACACCTTC. The encoded protein is CASRDRSNYGYTF.

The CDR3, as DNA: TGTGCCAGTAGTATAATCGGCGGGGACAGGGCCGGCACTGAAGCTTTCTTT. Its translation is CASSIIGGDRAGTEAFF. V is TRBV19 and J is TRBJ1-1, with TRBD1 matching 9 bases. Trimming at V came to 2 bases and at J to 4 bases, leaving 11 bases not matched to a gene. In germline, CDR1 is LNHDA, CDR2 SQIVND (reference sequence). The CDR3 is 17 amino acids.

This chain links TRBV29-1 with TRBJ2-3; TRBD1 agrees at 8 bases. Looked up from germline, CDR1 is SQVTM and CDR2 is ANQGSEA. The CDR3 runs to 14 residues. V lost 4 bases and J lost 0; bases outside the gene matches: 3. The CDR3 DNA is TGCAGCGTTGCGGGACAGGTCAGCACAGATACGCAGTATTTT. Translating gives CSVAGQVSTDTQYF.

In this sample, this clone turned up once. The J gene is TRBJ2-1, the V gene TRBV19; 7 bases are shared with TRBD2. This CDR3 region has 13 residues. The V gene's germline CDR1 is LNHDA and CDR2 SQIVND (reference sequence). After removal of 1 base from V and 6 bases from J, the junction contained 0 bases not matched to a gene. The CDR3 spells CASSIASGNEQFF. The CDR3 DNA follows: TGTGCCAGTAGTATAGCTAGCGGCAATGAGCAGTTCTTC.

This clone has only a few counts. The chain joins TRBV7-3 to TRBJ2-1, with 9 bases fitting TRBD1. The CDR3 totals 17 residues. V shed 6 bases, J shed 3 bases, and the junction held 12 bases outside the gene matches. CDR1 and CDR2 from the germline V gene are SGHTA and FQGTGA. CDR3 coding DNA: TGTGCCAGCAGGTCAACAACAGGGGGCCTAGACTACAATGAGCAGTTCTTC. It is translated as CASRSTTGGLDYNEQFF.

The V gene is TRBV11-3, the J gene TRBJ2-1; 13 positions agree with TRBD2. The CDR3 is made up of 16 amino acids. The trim removed 3 bases at V and 2 bases at J, leaving 1 base unmatched. Germline V CDR1 and CDR2: SGHNT, YENEEA. The DNA of the CDR3 is TGTGCCAGCAGCTTGGGGACTAGCGGGGCCTACAATGAGCAGTTCTTC. This translates into CASSLGTSGAYNEQFF. The variable domain in full, completed from reference TRBV11-3 and TRBJ2-1, reads EAGVVQSPRYKIIEKKQPVAFWCNPISGHNTLYWYLQNLGQGPELLIRYENEEAVDDSQLPKDRFSAERLKGVDSTLKIQPAELGDSAVYLCASSLGTSGAYNEQFFGPGTRLTVL.

The V gene is TRBV7-9, the J gene TRBJ2-5; unclear D gene. CDR1 SEHNR and CDR2 FQNEAQ come from the germline V gene (reference sequence). V was shortened by 5 bases and J by 2 bases, with 3 bases between the two germline ends. The CDR3 sequence is 11 residues long. CDR3 coding DNA: TGTGCCAGCAGCCCGCAAGAGACCCAGTACTTC. Protein product: CASSPQETQYF. Variable domain in full (rest from reference TRBV7-9 and TRBJ2-5): DTGVSQNPRHKITKRGQNVTFRCDPISEHNRLYWYRQTLGQGPEFLTYFQNEAQLEKSRLLSDRFSAERPKGSFSTLEIQRTEQGDSAMYLCASSPQETQYFGPGTRLLVL.

The chain joins TRBV7-2 to TRBJ2-1, with TRBD2 identical over 8 bases. Trimming at V came to 5 bases and at J to 9 bases, leaving 15 bases not matched to a gene. CDR1 and CDR2 from the germline V gene are SGHTA and FQGNSA. The CDR3 extends over 16 amino acids. Here the CDR3 DNA reads TGTGCCAGCAGCGGACCGGGACTAGTCGTGTCCAGTGAGCAGTTCTTC. Its protein is CASSGPGLVVSSEQFF. Based on the CDR3 plus reference TRBV7-2 and TRBJ2-1, the full variable domain is GAGVSQSPSNKVTEKGKDVELRCDPISGHTALYWYRQSLGQGLEFLIYFQGNSAPDKSGLPSDRFSAERTGGSVSTLTIQRTQQEDSAVYLCASSGPGLVVSSEQFFGPGTRLTVL.

The J gene is TRBJ2-3, the V gene TRBV11-2; 9 bases match TRBD2. CDR3 size: 16 residues. V dropped 5 bases and J dropped 0; count of bases not matched to a gene: 6. The germline gives CDR1 SGHAT, CDR2 FQNNGV. The CDR3 DNA follows: TGTGCCAGCAGCCAAGCGGGAGGAACTAGCACAGATACGCAGTATTTT. It is translated as CASSQAGGTSTDTQYF.

The V gene is TRBV7-2, the J gene TRBJ2-3; D is uncertain. The CDR3 spans 11 residues. The germline gives CDR1 SGHTA, CDR2 FQGNSA. Trimming took off 10 bases at V and 0 bases at J, with 5 bases between the two ends. The CDR3 DNA sequence: TGTGCCACCCTAAGCACAGATACGCAGTATTTT. This encodes CATLSTDTQYF.

The V call is TRBV25-1, the J call TRBJ1-2; 10 bases are a match to TRBD1. This CDR3 is 14 amino acids long. J was trimmed by 7 bases and V by 5 bases; bases with no gene match: 7. Germline CDR1 and CDR2: MGHDK and SYGVNS. The CDR3 spells CASSRDRGDAGYTF. In DNA, the CDR3 is TGTGCCAGCAGTCGGGACAGGGGAGATGCTGGCTACACCTTC.

This rearrangement joins TRBV6-1 to TRBJ2-1; 10 nucleotides align to TRBD2. This CDR3 has 15 residues. V was pared by 2 bases and J by 3 bases, with 1 base of the junction left unmatched. The germline V gene encodes CDR1 MNHNS and CDR2 SASEGT. The CDR3 DNA follows: TGTGCCAGCAGTGAACTAGCGGGGGACTACAATGAGCAGTTCTTC. Protein product: CASSELAGDYNEQFF.